The entry below describes one T cell receptor beta chain. Antigen unknown. The sample is drawn from a study of graft-versus-host responses after intestinal transplantation. Study-level background: Multivisceral, liver-intestinal, or isolated intestinal grafts were transplanted into recipients. Every recipient underwent anti-thymocyte globulin induction, then tacrolimus and steroids for roughly 3 years.

Study-level findings and limits: After transplant, early declines in HvG clones were associated with peak levels of circulating GvH clones.

This CDR3 region has 14 residues. CDR1 SNHLY and CDR2 FYNNEI come from the germline V gene. Deletions cut 8 bases from V and 5 bases from J, with 18 bases between. The repertoire was sequenced with immunoSEQ multiplex PCR; TCRdb's copy has only in-frame clones and lacks some. The sample carries roughly 90,000 clones, about 85% recorded once. The TCR was taken from a human donor who was the organ donor for an intestinal transplant. The input for sequencing was unstimulated CD4+ T cells sorted from spleen or lymph node cells, taken before transplant. V usage is TRBV2 and J usage is TRBJ2-5, with D possibly being TRBD1 (9 bases). The CDR3, as DNA: TGTGCCAGCCGAGACAGGGGGACTAGGGAGACCCAGTACTTC. Translating it yields CASRDRGTRETQYF.